Listed below are T cell receptor beta chains from one sample, sequenced in a study of beta chain features in type 1 diabetes. Method: immunoSEQ multiplex PCR; TCRdb's copy keeps in-frame clones and lacks some. There are 300,000 to 350,000 clones in the sample; 7% to 10% occur only once, and roughly 1% lies in the top ten. Sample: central memory CD4+ T cells from blood. These receptors originate from a man younger than 40 with type 1 diabetes. The CDR3 runs from the conserved cysteine through the conserved F or W. Fields, in order: clone size, D gene, J gene, V gene, CDR3 DNA, CDR3 protein. D genes are given only for firm matches. The listing skips clone size in some rows; elsewhere it reads once, few, many or a size class.

size: few; D: NA; J: TRBJ1-5; V: TRBV29-1; DNA: TGCAGCGTTGCGGTGGGGGAGGGCAATCAGCCCCAGCATTTT; CDR3: CSVAVGEGNQPQHF
size: NA; D: TRBD1; J: TRBJ1-1; V: TRBV7-8; DNA: TGTGCCAGCAGCGCAACAGGGGGCCTGAACACTGAAGCTTTCTTT; CDR3: CASSATGGLNTEAFF
size: NA; D: TRBD2; J: TRBJ2-3; V: TRBV30; DNA: TGTGCCTGGGGGCGGGGGAGCACAGATACGCAGTATTTT; CDR3: CAWGRGSTDTQYF
size: NA; D: TRBD1; J: TRBJ2-7; V: TRBV7-2; DNA: TGTGCCAGCAGCCGGTGGGGACAGGGCTCCTACGAGCAGTACTTC; CDR3: CASSRWGQGSYEQYF
size: NA; D: NA; J: TRBJ2-1; V: TRBV7-2; DNA: TGTGCCAGCGCATATGGACGGGACTCCTACAATGAGCAGTTCTTC; CDR3: CASAYGRDSYNEQFF
size: NA; D: TRBD1; J: TRBJ1-3; V: TRBV7-2; DNA: TGTGCCAGCAGCCTGACAGGGTCTGAAAACACCATATATTTT; CDR3: CASSLTGSENTIYF
size: NA; D: TRBD1; J: TRBJ1-2; V: TRBV5-6; DNA: TGTGCCAGCAACCGGCCGGGACAGGGAGCAAATGGCTACACCTTC; CDR3: CASNRPGQGANGYTF
size: NA; D: NA; J: TRBJ2-2; V: TRBV11-2; DNA: TGTGCCAGCAGCCCCCGAGGGGTGGCAGCTCCCGGGGAGCTGTTTTTT; CDR3: CASSPRGVAAPGELFF
size: few; D: NA; J: TRBJ1-6; V: TRBV7-2; DNA: TGTGCCAGCAGCTTAGTGACGGGCAGAGACTATAATTCACCCCTCCACTTT; CDR3: CASSLVTGRDYNSPLHF
size: NA; D: TRBD2; J: TRBJ2-7; V: TRBV5-1; DNA: TGCGCCAGCAGCAACCCGGGGGGCGAGCAGTACTTC; CDR3: CASSNPGGEQYF
size: NA; D: NA; J: TRBJ1-1; V: TRBV30; DNA: TGTGCCTGGAGTCCCGGGGGGTGGAACACTGAAGCTTTCTTT; CDR3: CAWSPGGWNTEAFF
size: few; D: NA; J: TRBJ2-1; V: TRBV9; DNA: TGTGCCAGCAGCGTGGTGGGATTTAGCTACAATGAGCAGTTCTTC; CDR3: CASSVVGFSYNEQFF
size: NA; D: TRBD1; J: TRBJ1-1; V: TRBV5-4; DNA: TGTGCCAGCAGCTTACCCGGGACAGCGAACACTGAAGCTTTCTTT; CDR3: CASSLPGTANTEAFF
size: few; D: TRBD2; J: TRBJ2-3; V: TRBV9; DNA: TGTGCCAGCAGCGTAGCGGGGGGGTTGATAGATACGCAGTATTTT; CDR3: CASSVAGGLIDTQYF
size: NA; D: NA; J: TRBJ2-5; V: TRBV7-2; DNA: TGTGCCAGCAGCTTTGGCCAACAAGAGACCCAGTACTTC; CDR3: CASSFGQQETQYF
size: many; D: NA; J: TRBJ1-2; V: TRBV7-8; DNA: TGTGCCAGCAGCTTATCGGAGAACTATGGCTACACCTTC; CDR3: CASSLSENYGYTF
size: few; D: TRBD1; J: TRBJ2-2; V: TRBV27; DNA: TGTGCCAGCAGTTTAACCCCCAGGGGGCGCACCGGGGAGCTGTTTTTT; CDR3: CASSLTPRGRTGELFF
size: few; D: NA; J: TRBJ2-5; V: TRBV5-1; DNA: TGCGCCAGCAGCTTGGGCATCGGTGAGACCCAGTACTTC; CDR3: CASSLGIGETQYF
size: NA; D: NA; J: TRBJ2-2; V: TRBV18; DNA: TGTGCCAGCTCACCAGGTGTCGCCCGTACCGGGGAGCTGTTTTTT; CDR3: CASSPGVARTGELFF
size: few; D: TRBD1; J: TRBJ1-1; V: TRBV4-3; DNA: TGCGCCAGCAGGCCCTCGAGACAGGGGTCGAGAACCACTGAAGCTTTCTTT; CDR3: CASRPSRQGSRTTEAFF
size: many; D: TRBD1; J: TRBJ2-7; V: TRBV29-1; DNA: TGCAGCGTTGAAGACTCCGGGACAGGGGGCTACGAGCAGTACTTC; CDR3: CSVEDSGTGGYEQYF
size: NA; D: NA; J: TRBJ2-2; V: TRBV2; DNA: TGTGCCAGCAGTCCGGGACACGCGAACACCGGGGAGCTGTTTTTT; CDR3: CASSPGHANTGELFF
size: NA; D: NA; J: TRBJ1-2; V: TRBV27; DNA: TGTGCCAGCACTCGGAACCCAACAGGTTCCTCTGGCTACACCTTC; CDR3: CASTRNPTGSSGYTF
size: few; D: NA; J: TRBJ1-1; V: TRBV9; DNA: TGTGCCAGCAGCGCGAAGACAGGGAACACTGAAGCTTTCTTT; CDR3: CASSAKTGNTEAFF
size: NA; D: NA; J: TRBJ2-5; V: TRBV7-2; DNA: TGTGCCAGCAGCTCAGTCAAAGAGACCCAGTACTTC; CDR3: CASSSVKETQYF
size: few; D: TRBD1; J: TRBJ1-4; V: TRBV25-1; DNA: TGTGCCAGCAGTGAGGGACAGGGTCTGAAACTGTTTTTT; CDR3: CASSEGQGLKLFF
size: NA; D: NA; J: TRBJ2-6; V: TRBV6-5; DNA: TGTGCCAGCCGGGGTTTCGGGGCCAACGTCCTGACTTTC; CDR3: CASRGFGANVLTF
size: few; D: NA; J: TRBJ2-7; V: TRBV6-5; DNA: TGTGCCAGCAACTCTGCGGGGACCCTGTGGGAGCAGTACTTC; CDR3: CASNSAGTLWEQYF
size: NA; D: NA; J: TRBJ2-6; V: TRBV14; DNA: TGTGCCAGCAGCCTTTTCTCTGGGGCCAACGTCCTGACTTTC; CDR3: CASSLFSGANVLTF
size: NA; D: NA; J: TRBJ2-5; V: TRBV5-1; DNA: TGCGCCAGCAATCTCACGGACAGCGGGGAGACCCAGTACTTC; CDR3: CASNLTDSGETQYF
size: NA; D: NA; J: TRBJ1-2; V: TRBV7-2; DNA: TGTGCCAGCAGCCCTCCCCAGGGTCACTATGGCTACACCTTC; CDR3: CASSPPQGHYGYTF
size: few; D: NA; J: TRBJ1-2; V: TRBV14; DNA: TGTGCCAGCAGCCAAGGATACCAGGGAGGTAGAGGCTACACCTTC; CDR3: CASSQGYQGGRGYTF
size: few; D: NA; J: TRBJ2-4; V: TRBV28; DNA: TGTGCCAGCAGTTTAGGTCAGGGAAACATTCAGTACTTC; CDR3: CASSLGQGNIQYF
size: few; D: TRBD2; J: TRBJ2-3; V: TRBV28; DNA: TGTGCCAGCGGATCTAGCGGGGCACTAGATACGCAGTATTTT; CDR3: CASGSSGALDTQYF
size: few; D: NA; J: TRBJ2-5; V: TRBV27; DNA: TGTGCCAGCAGTTTATCGCTAGCTCTGGTACAAGAGACCCAGTACTTC; CDR3: CASSLSLALVQETQYF
size: few; D: NA; J: TRBJ2-1; V: TRBV5-4; DNA: TGTGCCAGCAGCTTTACAGAATACAATGAGCAGTTCTTC; CDR3: CASSFTEYNEQFF
size: NA; D: NA; J: TRBJ1-5; V: TRBV27; DNA: TGTGCCAGCAGGTCCTCGAGGACAGAGCATTTT; CDR3: CASRSSRTEHF
size: NA; D: NA; J: TRBJ2-3; V: TRBV19; DNA: TGTGCCAGTAGATCATGGGGGGGCACAGATACGCAGTATTTT; CDR3: CASRSWGGTDTQYF